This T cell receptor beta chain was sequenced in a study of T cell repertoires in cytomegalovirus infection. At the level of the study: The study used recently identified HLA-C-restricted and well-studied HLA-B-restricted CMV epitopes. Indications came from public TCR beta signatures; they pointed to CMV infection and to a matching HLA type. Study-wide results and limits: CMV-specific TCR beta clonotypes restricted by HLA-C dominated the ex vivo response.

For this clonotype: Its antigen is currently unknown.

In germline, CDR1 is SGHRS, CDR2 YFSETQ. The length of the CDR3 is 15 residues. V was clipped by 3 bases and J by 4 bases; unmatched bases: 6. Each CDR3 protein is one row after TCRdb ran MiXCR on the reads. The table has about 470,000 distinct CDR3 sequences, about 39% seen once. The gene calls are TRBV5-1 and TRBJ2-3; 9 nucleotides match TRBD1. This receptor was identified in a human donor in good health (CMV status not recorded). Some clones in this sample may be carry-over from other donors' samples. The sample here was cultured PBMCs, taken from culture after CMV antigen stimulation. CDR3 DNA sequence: TGCGCCAGCAGCTCCGACAGGGGGGGAGCAGATACGCAGTATTTT. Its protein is CASSSDRGGADTQYF.